This TCR beta chain was recovered during a study of T cells after yellow fever vaccination. This clonotype appeared a few times. Germline V gene data show CDR1 as MNHNS and CDR2 as SASEGT. V was trimmed by 5 bases and J by 2 bases, leaving 9 bases between them. The CDR3 consists of 14 residues. TCRdb called the 5' RACE reads again in MiXCR, with one record for every CDR3 protein. The sample has about 500,000 distinct CDR3 sequences; about 15% are singletons. The sample in question was PBMCs, obtained 4 to 6 days after the first yellow fever vaccination. This receptor was obtained from a man aged 18 to 29 who received the YFV17D yellow fever vaccine. The rearrangement links TRBV6-1 to TRBJ2-2; D gene ambiguous. DNA for the CDR3: TGTGCCAGCAGTCCCCTTCTCAACACCGGGGAGCTGTTTTTT. This codes for CASSPLLNTGELFF.